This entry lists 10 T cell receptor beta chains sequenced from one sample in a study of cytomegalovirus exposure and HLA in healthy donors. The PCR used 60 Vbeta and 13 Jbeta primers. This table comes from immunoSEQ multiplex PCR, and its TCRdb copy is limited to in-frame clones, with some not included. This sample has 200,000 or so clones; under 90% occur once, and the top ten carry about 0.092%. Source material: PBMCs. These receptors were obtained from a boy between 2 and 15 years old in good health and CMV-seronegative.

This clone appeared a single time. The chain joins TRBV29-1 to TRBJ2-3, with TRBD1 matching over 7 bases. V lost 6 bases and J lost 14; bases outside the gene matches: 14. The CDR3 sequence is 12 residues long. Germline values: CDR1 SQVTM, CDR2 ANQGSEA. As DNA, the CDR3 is TGCAGCGTGGGACCTGGACAGGATTTGCGGTATTTT. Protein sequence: CSVGPGQDLRYF.

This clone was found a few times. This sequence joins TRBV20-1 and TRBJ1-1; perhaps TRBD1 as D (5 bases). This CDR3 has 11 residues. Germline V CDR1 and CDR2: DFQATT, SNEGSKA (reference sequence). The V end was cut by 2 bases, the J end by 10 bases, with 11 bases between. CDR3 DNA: TGCAGTGCTAGAAGGGGTTGGGTAGCTTTCTTT. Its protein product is CSARRGWVAFF.

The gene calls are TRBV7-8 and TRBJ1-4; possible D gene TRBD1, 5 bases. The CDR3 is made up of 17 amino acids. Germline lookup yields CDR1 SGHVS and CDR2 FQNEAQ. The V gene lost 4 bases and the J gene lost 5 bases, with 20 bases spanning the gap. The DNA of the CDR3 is TGTGCCAGCAGCTGGAGAACAGGCCTAATTTCAAATGAAAAACTGTTTTTT. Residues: CASSWRTGLISNEKLFF.

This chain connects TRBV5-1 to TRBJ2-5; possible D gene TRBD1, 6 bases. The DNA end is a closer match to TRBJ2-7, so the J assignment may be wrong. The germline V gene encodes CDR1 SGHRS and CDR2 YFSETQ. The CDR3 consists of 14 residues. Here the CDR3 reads CASSPGTSSYEQYF. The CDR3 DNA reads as TGCGCCAGCAGTCCCGGGACAAGCTCCTACGAGCAGTACTTC.

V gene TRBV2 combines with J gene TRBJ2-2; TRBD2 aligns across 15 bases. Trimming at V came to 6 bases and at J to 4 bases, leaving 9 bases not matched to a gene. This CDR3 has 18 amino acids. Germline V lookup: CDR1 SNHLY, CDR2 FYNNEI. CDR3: CASSPGLAGGRSTGELFF. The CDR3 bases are TGTGCCAGCAGCCCCGGACTAGCGGGGGGGCGTAGCACCGGGGAGCTGTTTTTT.

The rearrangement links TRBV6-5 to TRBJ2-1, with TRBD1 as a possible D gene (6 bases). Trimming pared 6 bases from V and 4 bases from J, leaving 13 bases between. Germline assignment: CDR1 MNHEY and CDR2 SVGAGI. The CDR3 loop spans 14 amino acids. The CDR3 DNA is TGTGCCAGCAGGGGTAGGGGGACATACAATGAGCAGTTCTTC. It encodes CASRGRGTYNEQFF.

In nucleotides, the CDR3 is TGCAGTGCTAGTATTAACTATGGCTACACCTTC. Protein: CSASINYGYTF. The chain recombines TRBV20-1 with TRBJ1-2; D unclear. The CDR3 consists of 11 residues. Trimming took off 3 bases at V and 1 base at J, with 3 bases between the two ends. Germline lookup yields CDR1 DFQATT and CDR2 SNEGSKA (reference sequence).

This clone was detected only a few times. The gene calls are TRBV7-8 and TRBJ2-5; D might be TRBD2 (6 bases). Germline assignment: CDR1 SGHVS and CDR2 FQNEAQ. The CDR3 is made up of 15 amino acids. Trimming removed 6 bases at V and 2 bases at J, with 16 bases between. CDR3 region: CASRYREAGQETQYF. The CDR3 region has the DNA TGTGCCAGCAGGTATAGGGAGGCCGGTCAAGAGACCCAGTACTTC.

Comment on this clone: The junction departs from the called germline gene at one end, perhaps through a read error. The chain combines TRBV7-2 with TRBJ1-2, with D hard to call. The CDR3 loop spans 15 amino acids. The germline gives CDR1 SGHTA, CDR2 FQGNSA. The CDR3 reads CASTLGRQANYGYTF. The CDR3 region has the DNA TGTGCCAGCACCTTAGGCCGGCAGGCTAACTATGGCTACACCTTC.

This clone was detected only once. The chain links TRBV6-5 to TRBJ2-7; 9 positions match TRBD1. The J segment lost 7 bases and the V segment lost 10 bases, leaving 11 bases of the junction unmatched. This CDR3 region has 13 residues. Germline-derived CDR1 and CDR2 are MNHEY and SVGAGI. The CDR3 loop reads CATTGGALREQYF. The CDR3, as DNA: TGTGCCACCACAGGGGGCGCGTTACGGGAGCAGTACTTC.